The 21 T cell receptor beta chains given below trace back to one sample, sequenced in a study of cytomegalovirus exposure and HLA in healthy donors. The primer mix had 60 Vbeta and 13 Jbeta primers. Some clones are missing from TCRdb's copy, which holds only in-frame ones; the method was immunoSEQ multiplex PCR. The sample has around 200,000 clones; roughly 79% are singletons. Sequencing was performed on PBMCs. All receptors derive from a man aged 25 to 40 in good health and CMV-seronegative.

This clone has more than one count but fewer than ten. The CDR3 DNA is TGTGCCAGCAGCCTCCTGAGGGGGGGAGAGACCCAGTACTTC. It specifies CASSLLRGGETQYF. V is TRBV27 and J is TRBJ2-5, with D perhaps TRBD2 (7 bases). This CDR3 region has 14 residues. Trimming cost V 6 bases and J 4 bases, with 15 bases left between them. Germline assignment: CDR1 MNHEY and CDR2 SMNVEV (reference sequence).

This clone has just one count. The gene calls are TRBV6-5 and TRBJ1-3, with D possibly being TRBD1 (5 bases). This CDR3 region has 13 residues. Trimming took 0 bases from V and 10 from J, leaving 10 bases between them. Germline loops: CDR1 MNHEY, CDR2 SVGAGI. Here the CDR3 reads CASSYSQGRTIYF. The CDR3 coding sequence is TGTGCCAGCAGTTACTCGCAGGGTAGAACCATATATTTT.

CDR3 loop: CASSLGGGDYNEQFF. The CDR3 nucleotides are TGTGCCAGCAGCTTGGGGGGGGGCGACTACAATGAGCAGTTCTTC. The V call is TRBV5-4, the J call TRBJ2-1; the D gene is possibly TRBD2 (7 bases). Trimming removed 0 bases at V and 3 bases at J, with 10 bases between. Looked up from germline, CDR1 is SGHNT and CDR2 is YYREEE (reference sequence). The CDR3 covers 15 residues.

This chain connects TRBV18 to TRBJ2-7; 7 bases are shared with TRBD2. Looked up from germline, CDR1 is KGHSH and CDR2 is LQKENI. The CDR3 covers 15 residues. The trim removed 1 base at V and 0 bases at J, leaving 3 bases unmatched. The CDR3 region is CASSPRGSSSYEQYF. The CDR3 region has the DNA TGTGCCAGCTCACCACGCGGGAGTAGCTCCTACGAGCAGTACTTC.

CDR3 nucleotides: TGTGCCAGCAGCTTCGACAGGTCTTCGGAAGCTTTCTTT. Its protein is CASSFDRSSEAFF. The chain joins TRBV7-9 to TRBJ1-1; maybe TRBD1 (6 bases). The CDR3 is made up of 13 amino acids. The germline V and J ends were trimmed by 3 bases and 8 bases, with 13 bases remaining between them. CDR1 SEHNR and CDR2 FQNEAQ come from the germline V gene (reference sequence).

The chain is built from TRBV28 and TRBJ1-2, with 7 bases lining up with TRBD1. The germline V gene encodes CDR1 MDHEN and CDR2 SYDVKM. This CDR3 has 12 amino acids. After removal of 8 bases from V and 8 bases from J, the junction contained 8 bases not matched to a gene. CDR3 sequence: CASETGSRGYTF. CDR3 DNA: TGTGCCAGCGAGACAGGGTCTCGAGGCTACACCTTC.

The V gene is TRBV6-1, the J gene TRBJ2-5; unclear D gene. CDR1 and CDR2 from the germline V gene are MNHNS and SASEGT. The V gene lost 4 bases and the J gene lost 1 base, with 13 bases spanning the gap. The length of the CDR3 is 15 residues. DNA for the CDR3: TGTGCCAGCAGTGTGAGCCAATTCCCCCAAGAGACCCAGTACTTC. It yields the protein CASSVSQFPQETQYF.

J is TRBJ2-7 and V is TRBV7-9; 7 nucleotides line up with TRBD2. CDR1 SEHNR and CDR2 FQNEAQ come from the germline V gene (reference sequence). The CDR3 loop spans 16 amino acids. The junction had 13 bases not matched to a gene; V was cut back by 8 bases and J by 0 bases. The CDR3 region is CASGSTRGRNSYEQYF. CDR3 nucleotides: TGTGCCAGCGGCAGTACGCGGGGGAGGAACTCCTACGAGCAGTACTTC.

The count of this clone is one. This chain links TRBV9 with TRBJ1-2; D possibly corresponds to TRBD1 (6 bases). The V end lost 0 bases, the J end lost 7 bases, and 22 bases lay between the germline ends. CDR3 length: 17 amino acids. The germline CDR1 and CDR2 sequences are SGDLS and YYNGEE. In DNA, the CDR3 is TGTGCCAGCAGCGTAGGAGCAGGGAACAGGGTTGGTAGTGGCTACACCTTC. Amino acid sequence: CASSVGAGNRVGSGYTF.

The V call is TRBV28, the J call TRBJ2-3, with 9 bases matching TRBD2. The length of the CDR3 is 15 residues. J was trimmed by 4 bases and V by 6 bases; bases with no gene match: 8. The germline CDR1 and CDR2 sequences are MDHEN and SYDVKM. For the CDR3, the DNA is TGTGCCAGCAGAACTCCGGGACTAGCAGCAGATACGCAGTATTTT. Translating it yields CASRTPGLAADTQYF.

The rearrangement uses TRBV18 and TRBJ1-1, with a weak D call TRBD1 (5 bases). Trimming cost V 6 bases and J 5 bases, with 13 bases left between them. This CDR3 has 13 amino acids. In germline, CDR1 is KGHSH, CDR2 LQKENI. CDR3 bases: TGTGCCAGCTCGGTCCTGGGGGGTACTGAAGCTTTCTTT. Its protein product is CASSVLGGTEAFF.

V gene TRBV19 combines with J gene TRBJ2-2, with D maybe TRBD2 (6 bases). Trimming shortened V by 1 base and J by 1 base, and 10 bases separated the two germline ends. Per germline, CDR1 LNHDA and CDR2 SQIVND (reference sequence). The CDR3 is made up of 16 amino acids. This chain's CDR3 is CASSIGGSGNTGELFF. The DNA of the CDR3 is TGTGCCAGTAGTATAGGGGGTAGCGGGAACACCGGGGAGCTGTTTTTT.

V gene TRBV29-1 combines with J gene TRBJ2-1; D uncertain. Trimming left V 6 bases short and J 0 bases short, with 12 bases between. This CDR3 is built from 14 residues. Germline-derived CDR1 and CDR2 are SQVTM and ANQGSEA. CDR3 region: CSVALPSSYNEQFF. The CDR3, as DNA: TGCAGCGTCGCACTCCCGAGCTCCTACAATGAGCAGTTCTTC.

The chain has TRBV5-5 and TRBJ2-7; D remains ambiguous. The germline V gene encodes CDR1 SGHKS and CDR2 YYEKEE (reference sequence). V was shortened by 4 bases and J by 4 bases, with 9 bases between the two germline ends. This CDR3 comprises 12 residues. The chain's CDR3 is CASSTGVYEQYF. The CDR3 nucleotides read TGTGCCAGCAGCACCGGAGTTTACGAGCAGTACTTC.

The chain carries TRBV28 and TRBJ2-7, with 10 bases aligning to TRBD1. CDR1 MDHEN and CDR2 SYDVKM come from the germline V gene. With 6 bases clipped from V and 3 bases from J, the junction kept 8 bases outside the gene matches. This CDR3 comprises 15 residues. The CDR3 here is CASSPSWDRGYEQYF. The CDR3 DNA reads as TGTGCCAGCAGCCCATCTTGGGACAGGGGCTACGAGCAGTACTTC.

The rearrangement joins TRBV19 to TRBJ2-5; maybe TRBD1 (5 bases). This CDR3 is built from 13 residues. V was trimmed by 4 bases and J by 4 bases, leaving 10 bases between them. Looked up from germline, CDR1 is LNHDA and CDR2 is SQIVND (reference sequence). The CDR3 is CASSTAGLETQYF. DNA of the CDR3: TGTGCCAGTAGTACCGCAGGGCTAGAGACCCAGTACTTC.

The rearrangement links TRBV7-2 to TRBJ2-7; 10 bases agree with TRBD2. The ends lost 5 bases at V and 2 bases at J; junction bases unmatched: 6. The CDR3 covers 15 residues. The germline V gene encodes CDR1 SGHTA and CDR2 FQGNSA. This chain's CDR3 is CASSLRAGGPYEQYF. The DNA for the CDR3 is TGTGCCAGCAGCCTTCGAGCGGGAGGGCCCTACGAGCAGTACTTC.

The chain recombines TRBV28 with TRBJ2-1; 12 bases fit TRBD1. From germline, CDR1 is MDHEN and CDR2 SYDVKM. The CDR3 length is 15 residues. V shed 7 bases and J 6 bases; nucleotides not matched to a gene: 7. CDR3 in DNA: TGTGCCAGCACCAGAGGGACAGGGGGCCGCAATGAGCAGTTCTTC. It codes for CASTRGTGGRNEQFF.

The gene calls are TRBV6-5 and TRBJ1-2; D uncertain. Germline assignment: CDR1 MNHEY and CDR2 SVGAGI. With 0 bases removed from V and 4 bases from J, the gap between germline ends came to 9 bases. The CDR3 totals 14 residues. This CDR3 reads CASSYSNSRYGYTF. The CDR3 nucleotides read TGTGCCAGCAGTTACTCTAACAGCCGCTATGGCTACACCTTC.

The CDR3 here is CASSQTSGSTNAYNEQFF. CDR3 sequence (DNA): TGCGCCAGCAGCCAGACTAGCGGGAGTACGAACGCCTACAATGAGCAGTTCTTC. J is TRBJ2-1 and V is TRBV5-1, with 12 bases matching TRBD2. V lost 4 bases and J lost 2; bases outside the gene matches: 10. CDR1 is SGHRS, CDR2 YFSETQ, per germline. The CDR3 covers 18 residues.

The chain combines TRBV7-9 with TRBJ2-5; D possibly corresponds to TRBD2 (6 bases). The J call may not be correct, given that the DNA end is closer to TRBJ2-7. CDR3 length equals 13 residues. Germline V gene data show CDR1 as SEHNR and CDR2 as FQNEAQ (reference sequence). This CDR3 is CASDGRSTYEQYF. The CDR3 region has the DNA TGTGCCAGCGACGGGAGATCGACTTACGAGCAGTACTTC.